One T cell receptor beta chain is described in this entry. This sample is drawn from a study of blood T cell repertoires in COVID-19. The wider study: COVID-19 samples collected from the United States, Italy and Spain covered acute and convalescent phases. Sources were T cells, B-cell-depleted T cells, or PBMCs; the material itself was cDNA or gDNA.

Trimming cost V 7 bases and J 1 base, with 14 bases left between them. The CDR3 has 15 amino acids. Germline loops: CDR1 SGHVS, CDR2 FQNEAQ. Authors' methods: Reference gene primers were amplified, and this amplification served to estimate nucleated cell counts. Here immunoSEQ multiplex PCR was the method, and the copy in TCRdb shows in-frame clones only, minus some. Clone size and V and J calls were adopted from that table, with D and trimming inferred from the DNA. The table includes over 400,000 clones, just over 85% detected once. The TCR originated in a woman in her twenties or thirties with active or convalescent COVID-19. This chain connects TRBV7-8 to TRBJ2-1; TRBD1 might be the D (5 bases). The specimen sequenced was peripheral blood. DNA of the CDR3: TGTGCCAGCACCGAACGACAGTATTCCTACAATGAGCAGTTCTTC. This gives the protein CASTERQYSYNEQFF.